The clone carrying this T cell receptor (beta chain) was counted between two and nine times. This sample was included in a study of molecular identifiers for immune sequencing clone quantification. MiXCR, applied by TCRdb to the PCR reads, yields one record per CDR3 protein. Found here are hundreds of thousands of distinct CDR3 sequences, less than 30% of them singletons; the top ten hold roughly 0.83%. CDR3 length: 16 residues. The germline V gene has CDR1 MNHEY and CDR2 SVGEGT. Losses at the gene ends were 0 bases for V and 4 bases for J; bases not matched to a gene: 9. The chain uses TRBV6-2 or TRBV6-3 and TRBJ2-7, with TRBD1 matching over 7 bases. This receptor was obtained from a human donor in good health. Some libraries in this study had Jurkat cell RNA spiked in. Input material: naive CD8+ T cells from blood, with Jurkat cell RNA spiked in. This sample's subset: FACS-sorted CD8+CD4-CCR7+CD45RA+ naive T cells. The CDR3: CASSYSRTGWGYEQYF. The CDR3 DNA is TGTGCCAGCAGTTACTCCCGGACAGGTTGGGGTTACGAGCAGTACTTC.